A selection of T cell receptor beta chains follows, all from one sample in a study of blood T cell repertoires in COVID-19. Libraries were prepared by immunoSEQ multiplex PCR; TCRdb keeps only in-frame clonotypes and omits some of them. This table holds around 130,000 clones, roughly four fifths found once. The specimen was PBMCs or T cells enriched from blood (not recorded which). Receptors originate from a man aged 30-40 years who had recovered from COVID-19. The CDR3 runs from the conserved cysteine through the conserved F or W. Each record gives: D gene, V gene, J gene, clone size, CDR3 protein, CDR3 DNA. The D gene is left open where the match is weak. Expanded clones are given a class, and other clones once, few, many or no size at all.

D: NA
V: TRBV7-9
J: TRBJ2-7
size: NA
CDR3: CASSLGPEQYF
DNA: TGTGCCAGCAGCTTAGGGCCTGAGCAGTACTTC

D: TRBD2
V: TRBV18
J: TRBJ2-1
size: NA
CDR3: CASSELAGGPGEQFF
DNA: TGTGCCAGCTCAGAACTGGCGGGAGGGCCCGGTGAGCAGTTCTTC

D: NA
V: TRBV12-3/TRBV12-4
J: TRBJ1-6
size: NA
CDR3: CASRASEYSPLHF
DNA: TGTGCCAGCAGAGCCTCTGAATACTCACCCCTCCACTTT

D: TRBD1
V: TRBV5-4
J: TRBJ1-1
size: once
CDR3: CASSTPRGQNTEAFF
DNA: TGTGCCAGCAGCACCCCCAGGGGGCAGAACACTGAAGCTTTCTTT

D: NA
V: TRBV9
J: TRBJ2-3
size: NA
CDR3: CASSVELADTQYF
DNA: TGTGCCAGCAGCGTAGAACTCGCTGATACGCAGTATTTT

D: TRBD2
V: TRBV2
J: TRBJ2-2
size: NA
CDR3: CASSPTSGRQDTGELFF
DNA: TGTGCCAGCAGCCCGACTAGCGGGAGACAGGACACCGGGGAGCTGTTTTTT

D: NA
V: TRBV7-9
J: TRBJ2-5
size: NA
CDR3: CASSPIEAALWWTQYF
DNA: TGTGCCAGCAGCCCCATTGAGGCAGCGTTATGGTGGACCCAGTACTTC

D: NA
V: TRBV19
J: TRBJ2-3
size: NA
CDR3: CASRDKVTDTQYF
DNA: TGTGCCAGCAGGGACAAAGTCACAGATACGCAGTATTTT

D: NA
V: TRBV11-2
J: TRBJ2-1
size: NA
CDR3: CASRTGRRELLYNEQFF
DNA: TGTGCCAGCAGGACAGGCAGGCGGGAGTTACTATACAATGAGCAGTTCTTC

D: NA
V: TRBV18
J: TRBJ2-4
size: NA
CDR3: CASSPPAGKNIQYF
DNA: TGTGCCAGCTCACCACCGGCAGGGAAAAACATTCAGTACTTC

D: NA
V: TRBV3-1/TRBV3-2
J: TRBJ2-5
size: NA
CDR3: CASSQDDLQETQYF
DNA: TGTGCCAGCAGCCAAGATGACTTACAAGAGACCCAGTACTTC

D: NA
V: TRBV6-6
J: TRBJ1-4
size: NA
CDR3: CASRPGQLNEKLFF
DNA: TGTGCCAGCAGACCCGGACAGCTTAATGAAAAACTGTTTTTT

D: NA
V: TRBV4-1
J: TRBJ2-2
size: NA
CDR3: CASSQEFFRVRARNTGELFF
DNA: TGCGCCAGCAGCCAAGAGTTTTTTCGGGTGAGGGCGAGGAACACCGGGGAGCTGTTTTTT

D: NA
V: TRBV19
J: TRBJ1-4
size: NA
CDR3: CASSPRGPGANEKLFF
DNA: TGTGCCAGTAGTCCGAGAGGCCCGGGGGCTAATGAAAAACTGTTTTTT

D: TRBD2
V: TRBV19
J: TRBJ2-1
size: NA
CDR3: CASSTYGAGAYNEQFF
DNA: TGTGCCAGTAGTACCTACGGGGCGGGAGCCTACAATGAGCAGTTCTTC

D: TRBD2
V: TRBV30
J: TRBJ2-1
size: NA
CDR3: CAWRASGSWGEQFF
DNA: TGTGCCTGGAGAGCTAGCGGGAGTTGGGGTGAGCAGTTCTTC

D: NA
V: TRBV28
J: TRBJ2-7
size: NA
CDR3: CASIGTLTYEQYF
DNA: TGTGCCAGCATTGGGACATTGACCTACGAGCAGTACTTC

D: NA
V: TRBV5-6
J: TRBJ1-6
size: NA
CDR3: CASSLRQGSNNSPLHF
DNA: TGTGCCAGCAGCTTAAGACAAGGCTCGAATAATTCACCCCTCCACTTT

D: TRBD2
V: TRBV6-5
J: TRBJ2-7
size: NA
CDR3: CASRSGTSGSYEQYF
DNA: TGTGCCAGCAGGTCCGGGACTAGCGGTTCCTACGAGCAGTACTTC

D: NA
V: TRBV13
J: TRBJ1-3
size: NA
CDR3: CASSLSAGVKSSGNTIYF
DNA: TGTGCCAGCAGCTTATCGGCAGGCGTTAAGAGCTCTGGAAACACCATATATTTT

D: NA
V: TRBV2
J: TRBJ2-2
size: NA
CDR3: CASSGTGVTGELFF
DNA: TGTGCCAGCAGTGGAACGGGAGTCACCGGGGAGCTGTTTTTT

D: TRBD1
V: TRBV5-1
J: TRBJ1-2
size: NA
CDR3: CASSPGGTGLGYTF
DNA: TGCGCCAGCAGCCCCGGAGGGACAGGGTTGGGCTACACCTTC

D: NA
V: TRBV5-4
J: TRBJ1-1
size: NA
CDR3: CASSALSTEAFF
DNA: TGTGCCAGCAGCGCCCTGAGCACTGAAGCTTTCTTT

D: NA
V: TRBV6-5
J: TRBJ1-5
size: once
CDR3: CASSYSTGNQPQHF
DNA: TGTGCCAGCAGTTACTCGACGGGGAATCAGCCCCAGCATTTT

D: NA
V: TRBV5-1
J: TRBJ2-2
size: few
CDR3: CASSLEPNTGELFF
DNA: TGCGCCAGCAGCTTGGAGCCGAACACCGGGGAGCTGTTTTTT

D: NA
V: TRBV9
J: TRBJ1-2
size: NA
CDR3: CASSVDRPNYGYTF
DNA: TGTGCCAGCAGCGTTGACAGACCGAACTATGGCTACACCTTC

D: TRBD2
V: TRBV11-3
J: TRBJ2-3
size: NA
CDR3: CASSLGGTSGTDTQYF
DNA: TGTGCCAGCAGCTTAGGTGGGACTAGCGGCACAGATACGCAGTATTTT

D: TRBD1
V: TRBV19
J: TRBJ2-4
size: NA
CDR3: CASSPWTGTKHIQYF
DNA: TGTGCCAGTAGTCCCTGGACAGGGACAAAACACATTCAGTACTTC

D: TRBD1
V: TRBV2
J: TRBJ1-2
size: NA
CDR3: CASSHRGQRIYGYTF
DNA: TGTGCCAGCAGTCATAGGGGGCAGCGAATCTATGGCTACACCTTC

D: TRBD2
V: TRBV5-4
J: TRBJ2-1
size: NA
CDR3: CASSLFTVAGDLKNEQFF
DNA: TGTGCCAGCAGCTTGTTTACAGTAGCGGGGGATTTGAAGAATGAGCAGTTCTTC

D: NA
V: TRBV6-1
J: TRBJ1-2
size: NA
CDR3: CASSEGPGEGYGYTF
DNA: TGTGCCAGCAGTGAAGGGCCAGGGGAGGGCTATGGCTACACCTTC

D: NA
V: TRBV18
J: TRBJ2-7
size: NA
CDR3: CASSPQRDSEQYF
DNA: TGTGCCAGCTCACCACAGAGGGATAGCGAGCAGTACTTC

D: NA
V: TRBV21-1
J: TRBJ1-3
size: NA
CDR3: CASASEGQGAPGNTIYF
DNA: TGTGCCAGCGCGAGTGAGGGACAGGGGGCGCCTGGAAACACCATATATTTT

D: NA
V: TRBV28
J: TRBJ1-1
size: NA
CDR3: CASSLGSEGGHTEAFF
DNA: TGTGCCAGCAGTTTAGGGTCCGAAGGGGGACACACTGAAGCTTTCTTT

D: NA
V: TRBV11-2
J: TRBJ2-3
size: NA
CDR3: CASSLGTISTDTQYF
DNA: TGTGCCAGCAGCCTAGGGACAATTAGCACAGATACGCAGTATTTT

D: TRBD2
V: TRBV18
J: TRBJ2-3
size: few
CDR3: CASSPPSGATDTQYF
DNA: TGTGCCAGCTCACCCCCTAGCGGGGCCACAGATACGCAGTATTTT

D: NA
V: TRBV29-1
J: TRBJ1-1
size: once
CDR3: CSVETPGRVVSNTEAFF
DNA: TGCAGCGTTGAAACACCCGGCAGGGTAGTATCGAACACTGAAGCTTTCTTT

D: NA
V: TRBV6-1
J: TRBJ1-1
size: NA
CDR3: CASSEVPGTPAGAFF
DNA: TGTGCCAGCAGTGAAGTCCCAGGCACCCCGGCAGGGGCTTTCTTT

D: NA
V: TRBV27
J: TRBJ1-5
size: NA
CDR3: CASSFDRIQPQHF
DNA: TGTGCCAGCAGTTTCGACAGGATTCAGCCCCAGCATTTT

D: NA
V: TRBV5-5
J: TRBJ1-2
size: NA
CDR3: CASSLGGDSNYGYTF
DNA: TGTGCCAGCAGCTTGGGCGGGGATTCTAACTATGGCTACACCTTC

D: NA
V: TRBV4-2
J: TRBJ2-5
size: once
CDR3: CASSQGGTEQRETQYF
DNA: TGTGCCAGCAGCCAAGGCGGGACCGAACAAAGGGAGACCCAGTACTTC

D: NA
V: TRBV2
J: TRBJ2-5
size: few
CDR3: CASRTDQETQYF
DNA: TGTGCCAGCCGGACAGACCAAGAGACCCAGTACTTC

D: NA
V: TRBV5-1
J: TRBJ1-1
size: NA
CDR3: CASSLYRGTEAFF
DNA: TGCGCCAGCAGCTTATATCGGGGCACTGAAGCTTTCTTT

D: TRBD2
V: TRBV10-1
J: TRBJ2-1
size: NA
CDR3: CASSIAGGRYNEQFF
DNA: TGCGCCAGCAGCATAGCGGGGGGGCGCTACAATGAGCAGTTCTTC

D: TRBD2
V: TRBV7-8
J: TRBJ2-2
size: NA
CDR3: CASSSGLAGYRGELFF
DNA: TGTGCCAGCAGCTCGGGTTTAGCGGGGTACCGAGGGGAGCTGTTTTTT

D: TRBD2
V: TRBV5-4
J: TRBJ2-7
size: NA
CDR3: CASSLGVAGGQGEQYF
DNA: TGTGCCAGCAGCTTGGGTGTAGCGGGAGGGCAAGGCGAGCAGTACTTC

D: NA
V: TRBV5-1
J: TRBJ1-1
size: NA
CDR3: CASAHPGDGTEAFF
DNA: TGCGCCAGCGCCCATCCAGGGGATGGAACTGAAGCTTTCTTT

D: NA
V: TRBV2
J: TRBJ1-4
size: NA
CDR3: CASSEPSGAFSEKLFF
DNA: TGTGCCAGCAGTGAACCCAGCGGTGCATTTAGTGAAAAACTGTTTTTT

D: TRBD1
V: TRBV10-3
J: TRBJ2-1
size: NA
CDR3: CAISESRDRGHGQFF
DNA: TGTGCCATCAGTGAGTCGAGGGACAGGGGCCATGGGCAGTTCTTC

D: NA
V: TRBV24-1
J: TRBJ2-3
size: few
CDR3: CATSDGSTDTQYF
DNA: TGTGCCACCAGTGACGGTAGCACAGATACGCAGTATTTT

D: TRBD1
V: TRBV6-5
J: TRBJ2-7
size: NA
CDR3: CASSLGQVSYEQYF
DNA: TGTGCCAGCAGTTTAGGACAGGTCTCCTACGAGCAGTACTTC

D: TRBD1
V: TRBV28
J: TRBJ1-1
size: NA
CDR3: CASSPTGQGLITEAFF
DNA: TGTGCCAGCAGTCCAACGGGACAGGGGCTTATTACTGAAGCTTTCTTT

D: NA
V: TRBV14
J: TRBJ2-5
size: NA
CDR3: CASSDRTRKETQYF
DNA: TGTGCCAGCAGCGATAGGACAAGAAAAGAGACCCAGTACTTC

D: NA
V: TRBV9
J: TRBJ2-1
size: NA
CDR3: CANPTSPYNEQFF
DNA: TGTGCCAACCCGACTAGTCCCTACAATGAGCAGTTCTTC